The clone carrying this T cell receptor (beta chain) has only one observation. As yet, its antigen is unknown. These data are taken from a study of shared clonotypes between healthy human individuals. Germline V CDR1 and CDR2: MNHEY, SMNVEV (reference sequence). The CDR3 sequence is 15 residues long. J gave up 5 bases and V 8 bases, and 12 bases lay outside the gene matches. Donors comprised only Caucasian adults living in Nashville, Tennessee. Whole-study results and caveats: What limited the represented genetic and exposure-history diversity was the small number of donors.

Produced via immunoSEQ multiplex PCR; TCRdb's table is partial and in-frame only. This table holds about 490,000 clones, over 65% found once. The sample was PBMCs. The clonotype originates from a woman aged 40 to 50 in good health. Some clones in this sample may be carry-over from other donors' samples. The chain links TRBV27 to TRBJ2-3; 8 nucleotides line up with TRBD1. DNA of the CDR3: TGTGCCAGCGGGTACACCGGACAGGGAGGAGATACGCAGTATTTT. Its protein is CASGYTGQGGDTQYF.